This T cell receptor beta chain was recorded in a study of blood T cell repertoires in COVID-19. About the study: The United States, Italy and Spain supplied acute and convalescent COVID-19 samples.

The assay was immunoSEQ multiplex PCR, and TCRdb's table has in-frame clones only and misses some. The sample shows hundreds of thousands of clones, about 85% of them seen only once. V lost 1 base and J 0 bases, leaving 12 bases between the germline ends. This CDR3 comprises 16 residues. Germline V gene data show CDR1 as SEHNR and CDR2 as FQNEAQ (reference sequence). Participant reports of clinical history set cohort assignment. The sequence was obtained from a woman aged 55-70 years who had recovered from COVID-19. The chain is built from TRBV7-9 and TRBJ1-1, with unresolved D. The sample taken for sequencing was PBMCs or T cells enriched from blood (not recorded which). For the CDR3, the DNA is TGTGCCAGCAGCTTAGAACAGACCTTCATGAACACTGAAGCTTTCTTT. Residues: CASSLEQTFMNTEAFF. The entire variable domain, with the rest obtained from reference TRBV7-9 and TRBJ1-1, is as follows: DTGVSQNPRHKITKRGQNVTFRCDPISEHNRLYWYRQTLGQGPEFLTYFQNEAQLEKSRLLSDRFSAERPKGSFSTLEIQRTEQGDSAMYLCASSLEQTFMNTEAFFGQGTRLTVV.